This entry lists 27 T cell receptor beta chains sequenced from one sample in a study of post-analysis software for immune sequencing data. General observations from the study: The five TRBV segments detected at higher frequency in patients than in controls included TRBV5-6, TRBV5-1 and TRBV20-1.

No antigen has been assigned to these receptors. TCR beta cDNA libraries included unique molecular identifiers. A single record per CDR3 protein comes from TCRdb applying MiXCR to the PCR reads. The sample holds 820,000 or so distinct CDR3 sequences, approximately 53% seen once. The sequencing sample was made of blood. These receptors were taken from a girl under 18 with multiple sclerosis.

The chain carries TRBV18 and TRBJ2-5, with D maybe TRBD1 (5 bases). The assigned J gene may be wrong: the sequence end matches TRBJ2-7 better. This CDR3 contains 11 residues. CDR1 KGHSH and CDR2 LQKENI come from the germline V gene. This CDR3 reads CASSKGDEQYF. The CDR3 nucleotides read TGTGCCAGCTCTAAAGGGGACGAGCAGTACTTC.

The chain uses TRBV9 and TRBJ2-4; D possibly corresponds to TRBD1 (6 bases). The end of the DNA fits TRBJ2-5 better, so the J call may be wrong. The germline CDR1 and CDR2 sequences are SGDLS and YYNGEE. The CDR3 consists of 15 residues. CDR3 loop: CASSSRERGQETQYF. For the CDR3, the DNA is TGTGCCAGCAGCTCAAGGGAGAGGGGGCAAGAGACCCAGTACTTC.

This clonotype was detected only a few times. This sequence joins TRBV2 and TRBJ2-7, with no clear D. The CDR3 runs 12 residues. The germline V and J ends were trimmed by 6 bases and 3 bases, with 9 bases remaining between them. From germline, CDR1 is SNHLY and CDR2 FYNNEI. CDR3 sequence reads: CASRMAFYEQYF. The CDR3 DNA follows: TGTGCCAGCAGGATGGCTTTCTACGAGCAGTACTTC.

The chain combines TRBV20-1 with TRBJ2-7, with 8 bases matching TRBD2. The ends lost 7 bases at V and 4 bases at J; junction bases unmatched: 12. The CDR3 has 14 amino acids. Germline CDR1 and CDR2: DFQATT and SNEGSKA (reference sequence). The DNA for the CDR3 is TGCAGTGTCCGGGGGAGCGGGGGCAGGTACGAGCAGTACTTC. Translating it yields CSVRGSGGRYEQYF.

The chain recombines TRBV12-3 or TRBV12-4 with TRBJ2-3, with D hard to call. CDR3 length: 14 amino acids. V was clipped by 2 bases and J by 1 base, with 7 bases between them. CDR3 loop: CASSLIPGTDTQYF. The CDR3 nucleotides are TGTGCCAGCAGTTTAATCCCAGGCACAGATACGCAGTATTTT.

J is TRBJ2-3 and V is TRBV20-1; possibly TRBD1 or TRBD2 for D (5 bases each). Trimming pared 2 bases from V and 6 bases from J, leaving 21 bases between. The germline gives CDR1 DFQATT, CDR2 SNEGSKA (reference sequence). The CDR3 consists of 16 residues. The CDR3 nucleotides are TGCAGTGCTAGAAAATTCCGGGGCTTTAAGGAGGATACGCAGTATTTT. It codes for CSARKFRGFKEDTQYF.

V is TRBV6-5 and J is TRBJ2-5, with D perhaps matching TRBD1 (6 bases). V was trimmed by 2 bases and J by 11 bases, leaving 21 bases between them. CDR3 length: 15 amino acids. Per germline, CDR1 MNHEY and CDR2 SVGAGI. The CDR3 DNA follows: TGTGCCAGCAGTTACACCCCTAAACAACAGGGAGAGCAGTACTTC. Translation gives CASSYTPKQQGEQYF.

Remarks on this clonotype: No conserved phenylalanine or tryptophan ends this CDR3, so it is likely a read error. The rearrangement links TRBV15 to TRBJ2-5; D unclear. Germline values: CDR1 LNHNV, CDR2 YYDKDF (reference sequence). The CDR3 loop spans 15 amino acids. With 1 base removed from V and 5 bases from J, the gap between germline ends came to 14 bases. The DNA of the CDR3 is TGTGCCACCAGCAGAGGTTGGACGGAAGGGGAGACCCAGTACGTC. This encodes CATSRGWTEGETQYV.

This chain uses TRBV20-1 with TRBJ2-5; D uncertain. The CDR3 has 14 amino acids. V was clipped by 3 bases and J by 0 bases, with 11 bases between them. The germline CDR1 and CDR2 sequences are DFQATT and SNEGSKA (reference sequence). CDR3 sequence: CSARGRKHQETQYF. In nucleotides, the CDR3 is TGCAGTGCTAGGGGTAGGAAGCACCAAGAGACCCAGTACTTC.

V is TRBV29-1 and J is TRBJ2-1; 9 bases fit TRBD2. The DNA end is a closer match to TRBJ2-7, so the J assignment may be wrong. This CDR3 is 16 amino acids long. Germline CDR1 is SQVTM and CDR2 is ANQGSEA. The CDR3 DNA reads TGCAGCGTTGAAGATTCTAGCGGGACCGCCTACAATGAGCAGTACTTC. Its protein is CSVEDSSGTAYNEQYF.

This clonotype was observed a handful of times. The chain links TRBV11-2 to TRBJ2-1, with 9 positions matching TRBD2. Germline V CDR1 and CDR2: SGHAT, FQNNGV. This CDR3 is built from 15 residues. J lost 1 base, V lost 6 bases, and 4 bases had no gene match. In DNA, the CDR3 is TGTGCCAGCAGAATAGCGGGAGTTTCCTACAATGAGCAGTTCTTC. Its translation is CASRIAGVSYNEQFF.

This rearrangement joins TRBV20-1 to TRBJ2-1, with D tentatively TRBD2 (7 bases). V was pared by 3 bases and J by 5 bases, with 14 bases between. Germline CDR1 DFQATT, CDR2 SNEGSKA (reference sequence). The CDR3 covers 14 residues. This chain's CDR3 is CSASWRGRNNEQFF. The CDR3 coding sequence is TGCAGTGCTAGCTGGCGGGGGCGCAACAATGAGCAGTTCTTC.

This clonotype was detected only a few times. The gene calls are TRBV20-1 and TRBJ2-3, with D perhaps matching TRBD1 or TRBD2 (5 bases each). The CDR3 loop spans 16 amino acids. CDR1 DFQATT and CDR2 SNEGSKA come from the germline V gene (reference sequence). V lost 0 bases to trimming and J lost 2 bases, with 15 bases between them. CDR3 amino acids: CSARDVGVGITDTQYF. DNA of the CDR3: TGCAGTGCTAGAGATGTGGGGGTCGGAATCACAGATACGCAGTATTTT.

This clonotype was observed a handful of times. V usage is TRBV15 and J usage is TRBJ2-7; D is ambiguous. Deletions cut 0 bases from V and 3 bases from J, with 9 bases between. The CDR3 runs to 14 residues. Germline V lookup: CDR1 LNHNV, CDR2 YYDKDF (reference sequence). CDR3 bases: TGTGCCACCAGCAGAGACCCGGGTTACTACGAGCAGTACTTC. Its protein product is CATSRDPGYYEQYF.

This clonotype appeared a few times. The rearrangement links TRBV20-1 to TRBJ2-1; no reliable D call. The germline CDR1 and CDR2 sequences are DFQATT and SNEGSKA (reference sequence). The CDR3 sequence is 17 residues long. V dropped 5 bases and J dropped 1 base, with 21 bases sitting between them. The CDR3 DNA reads as TGCAGTGCTCGGAGCAGCGACGTTCTAGGGTCCTACAATGAGCAGTTCTTC. This sequence encodes CSARSSDVLGSYNEQFF.

The sample holds a few counts of this clonotype. The chain carries TRBV5-1 and TRBJ2-5, with 7 bases that match TRBD1. The CDR3 extends over 14 amino acids. The J segment lost 11 bases and the V segment lost 4 bases, leaving 14 bases of the junction unmatched. CDR1 SGHRS and CDR2 YFSETQ come from the germline V gene. In DNA, the CDR3 is TGCGCCAGCAGCCCCGGGACAGAGGGCAGAGAGCAGTACTTC. This gives the protein CASSPGTEGREQYF.

This clonotype showed up just a few times. V gene TRBV20-1 combines with J gene TRBJ2-5; 9 nucleotides agree with TRBD2. After removal of 0 bases from V and 4 bases from J, the junction contained 15 bases not matched to a gene. The CDR3 totals 18 residues. Germline values: CDR1 DFQATT, CDR2 SNEGSKA (reference sequence). The CDR3 coding sequence is TGCAGTGCTAGAGATCGGCGGCTAGCGGGGAGCGGGGCAGAGACCCAGTACTTC. It yields the protein CSARDRRLAGSGAETQYF.

J is TRBJ1-6 and V is TRBV12-3 or TRBV12-4, with D possibly TRBD1 on 5 matching bases. Trimming left V 3 bases short and J 1 base short, with 10 bases between. CDR3 size: 16 residues. Written as DNA, the CDR3 is TGTGCCAGCAGTTTTAGCGGGGGATCCTATAATTCACCCCTCCACTTT. Its translation is CASSFSGGSYNSPLHF.

Worth noting for this clonotype: Its ends do not fully match the called genes, so a read error is possible. The gene calls are TRBV7-8 and TRBJ1-2; the match to TRBD1 covers 8 bases. The CDR3 is 15 amino acids. Per germline, CDR1 SGHVS and CDR2 FQNEAQ. CDR3 in DNA: TGTGCCAACAGCCTACGTGTCGGACAGGGATATGGCTACACCTTC. Amino acid sequence: CANSLRVGQGYGYTF. Complete variable domain (other parts from reference TRBV7-8 and TRBJ1-2): GAGVSQSPRYKVAKRGQDVALRCDPISGHVSLFWYQQALGQGPEFLTYFQNEAQLDKSGLPSDRFFAERPEGSVSTLKIQRTQQEDSAVYLCANSLRVGQGYGYTFGSGTRLTVV.

The chain is built from TRBV6-5 and TRBJ2-3; 7 nucleotides align to TRBD1. This CDR3 contains 13 residues. Trimming took 5 bases from V and 4 from J; bases not matched to a gene: 3. Per germline, CDR1 MNHEY and CDR2 SVGAGI. CDR3 bases: TGTGCCAGCAGTAGGGACAGATCAGATACGCAGTATTTT. Its protein product is CASSRDRSDTQYF.

This clonotype was seen only a few times. The chain is built from TRBV7-6 and TRBJ2-7, with a weak D call TRBD2 (5 bases). The germline V gene has CDR1 SGHVS and CDR2 FNYEAQ. The CDR3 contains 15 residues. V lost 5 bases to trimming and J lost 2 bases, with 16 bases between them. Here the CDR3 DNA reads TGTGCCAGCAGCCCTACTCCAACCGGGGCCTACGAGCAGTACTTC. It translates to CASSPTPTGAYEQYF. The variable domain in full, with the rest retrieved from reference TRBV7-6 and TRBJ2-7, is GAGVSQSPRYKVTKRGQDVALRCDPISGHVSLYWYRQALGQGPEFLTYFNYEAQQDKSGLPNDRFSAERPEGSISTLTIQRTEQRDSAMYRCASSPTPTGAYEQYFGPGTRLTVT.

The CDR3 loop reads CASSGLADTQYF. CDR3 bases: TGTGCCAGCAGTGGATTAGCGGATACGCAGTATTTT. The V gene is TRBV2, the J gene TRBJ2-3; D might be TRBD2 (5 bases). Trimming stripped 4 bases from V and 6 bases from J, with 8 bases between. The CDR3 consists of 12 residues. CDR1 and CDR2 from the germline V gene are SNHLY and FYNNEI.

The rearrangement joins TRBV20-1 to TRBJ2-4; 7 bases fit TRBD1. The end of the DNA fits TRBJ2-7 better, so the J call may be wrong. This CDR3 has 14 amino acids. CDR1 and CDR2 (germline): DFQATT, SNEGSKA (reference sequence). The CDR3: CSVEGASGDYEQYF. The CDR3 coding sequence is TGCAGTGTTGAGGGGGCTAGTGGGGACTACGAGCAGTACTTC.

This clonotype was detected only a few times. The rearrangement joins TRBV5-1 to TRBJ2-3, with a possible D match to TRBD1 (6 bases). The length of the CDR3 is 13 residues. Germline CDR1 reads SGHRS; CDR2 reads YFSETQ. The V end was cut by 4 bases, the J end by 4 bases, with 10 bases between. CDR3: CASSMRQADTQYF. DNA for the CDR3: TGCGCCAGCAGCATGAGACAGGCAGATACGCAGTATTTT. The full variable domain, completed using reference TRBV5-1 and TRBJ2-3, is KAGVTQTPRYLIKTRGQQVTLSCSPISGHRSVSWYQQTPGQGLQFLFEYFSETQRNKGNFPGRFSGRQFSNSRSEMNVSTLELGDSALYLCASSMRQADTQYFGPGTRLTVL.

The chain carries TRBV12-5 and TRBJ1-1, with unresolved D. Deletions cut 3 bases from V and 1 base from J, with 6 bases between. Per germline, CDR1 LGHNT and CDR2 FRNRAP. This CDR3 comprises 13 residues. CDR3 coding DNA: TGTGCTAGTGGTTTTGCCTCGAACACTGAAGCTTTCTTT. Protein: CASGFASNTEAFF.

The J gene is TRBJ2-1, the V gene TRBV15; 11 positions agree with TRBD2. V shed 3 bases and J 8 bases; nucleotides not matched to a gene: 12. This CDR3 comprises 17 residues. Germline assignment: CDR1 LNHNV and CDR2 YYDKDF (reference sequence). The CDR3 coding sequence is TGTGCCACCAGCAGGGGGATGACTAGCGGGGCGACGGATGAGCAGTTCTTC. Residues: CATSRGMTSGATDEQFF. The variable domain in full, completed from reference TRBV15 and TRBJ2-1, reads DAMVIQNPRYQVTQFGKPVTLSCSQTLNHNVMYWYQQKSSQAPKLLFHYYDKDFNNEADTPDNFQSRRPNTSFCFLDIRSPGLGDTAMYLCATSRGMTSGATDEQFFGPGTRLTVL.

The V call is TRBV12-3 or TRBV12-4, the J call TRBJ1-5; 7 nucleotides agree with TRBD1. V gave up 8 bases and J gave up 5 bases; unmatched junction bases: 6. The CDR3 has 13 amino acids. The CDR3 nucleotides are TGTGCCAGCTCGACAGGGTTTGATCAGCCCCAGCATTTT. It codes for CASSTGFDQPQHF.